This T cell receptor beta chain came from a study of blood T cell repertoires in COVID-19. Looking at the study overall: PBMCs, B-cell-depleted T cells, or T cells provided the cDNA or gDNA that made up the material.

The CDR3 spans 15 residues. CDR1 is MDHEN and CDR2 is SYDVKM in the germline V gene. V dropped 8 bases and J dropped 2; count of bases not matched to a gene: 7. Seattle enrolled patients during active infection and tracked them longitudinally. In the study's own analysis: Reference gene primer amplification in the assay estimated nucleated cell counts. Clones were sequenced by immunoSEQ multiplex PCR, and TCRdb holds only the in-frame ones, with some missing. V and J calls and clone size come straight from that table; D and trimming were deduced from the DNA. The sample records fewer than 700,000 clones, 85% to 90% being singletons. This clone occurred many times.

V usage is TRBV28 and J usage is TRBJ1-4; 8 nucleotides agree with TRBD1. Sequenced sample: peripheral blood. The TCR sequence derives from a woman aged 50 to 60 with COVID-19, enrolled during active disease. The CDR3 reads CASRPGGRTNEKLFF. CDR3 DNA sequence: TGTGCCAGCCGCCCAGGGGGCAGGACTAATGAAAAACTGTTTTTT.